These 22 T cell receptor beta chains originate from one sample sequenced in a study of T-cell reconstitution after alpha-beta-depleted transplantation in children. Using unique molecular identifiers, the investigators prepared the TCRbeta library. In TCRdb, the PCR reads were re-called with MiXCR into one record per CDR3 protein. The table records roughly 610,000 distinct CDR3 sequences, roughly a tenth of them present only once. The source was PBMCs from the stem cell graft donor, collected from the stem cell graft. The receptor source for this set is a human donor who donated a stem cell graft to a child with acute myeloid leukemia.

This clonotype was observed a handful of times. V gene TRBV27 combines with J gene TRBJ2-2; D ambiguous. Germline CDR1 is MNHEY and CDR2 is SMNVEV (reference sequence). Trimming shortened V by 3 bases and J by 4 bases, and 21 bases separated the two germline ends. The CDR3 is 18 residues long. The DNA of the CDR3 is TGTGCCAGCAGTTTGAGGAGACCGGGTCGAGATGGCACCGGGGAGCTGTTTTTT. It translates to CASSLRRPGRDGTGELFF.

This clonotype was seen a handful of times. The rearrangement links TRBV2 to TRBJ2-1; 14 bases match TRBD2. V shed 4 bases, J shed 6 bases, and the junction held 5 bases outside the gene matches. The CDR3 runs to 16 residues. Germline CDR1 and CDR2: SNHLY and FYNNEI. CDR3 coding DNA: TGTGCCAGCAGTGCCGGACTAGCGGGAGGATTCAATGAGCAGTTCTTC. Protein product: CASSAGLAGGFNEQFF.

This clonotype occurred a few times. The chain employs TRBV27 and TRBJ2-3, with 10 bases lining up with TRBD2. Germline V gene lookup returns CDR1 MNHEY and CDR2 SMNVEV (reference sequence). The CDR3 has 18 amino acids. V dropped 7 bases and J dropped 1; count of bases not matched to a gene: 14. The CDR3 sequence: CASTPRVAGGGGTDTQYF. The DNA for the CDR3 is TGTGCCAGCACCCCTCGGGTAGCGGGAGGAGGAGGCACAGATACGCAGTATTTT.

This clonotype was observed a handful of times. V usage is TRBV3-1 and J usage is TRBJ2-2, with 13 bases aligning to TRBD2. The V gene end was trimmed by 4 bases and the J gene end by 5 bases; junction bases not matched to a gene: 10. This CDR3 spans 18 amino acids. Per germline, CDR1 LGHDT and CDR2 YNNKEL (reference sequence). The CDR3 loop reads CASSRTRTSGSGTGELFF. The CDR3 DNA reads as TGTGCCAGCAGCCGGACGCGGACTAGCGGGAGTGGAACCGGGGAGCTGTTTTTT.

This rearrangement joins TRBV5-4 to TRBJ2-2; 9 bases map to TRBD2. The V and J ends lost 0 bases and 5 bases, in that order; junction bases with no gene match: 11. Germline CDR1 is SGHNT and CDR2 is YYREEE (reference sequence). There are 18 residues in the CDR3. CDR3 protein: CASSLGASGNHRTGELFF. The DNA for the CDR3 is TGTGCCAGCAGCTTGGGGGCTAGCGGGAATCATAGGACCGGGGAGCTGTTTTTT.

The chain carries TRBV24-1 and TRBJ2-1, with D possibly TRBD2 on 6 matching bases. Trimming took off 4 bases at V and 4 bases at J, with 13 bases between the two ends. This CDR3 is built from 15 residues. Germline-derived CDR1 and CDR2 are KGHDR and SFDVKD. The CDR3 region is CATSEGGWAYNEQFF. The CDR3 nucleotides read TGTGCCACCAGTGAGGGGGGATGGGCTTACAATGAGCAGTTCTTC.

The sample holds many counts of this clonotype. The rearrangement joins TRBV10-3 to TRBJ1-1; D is perhaps TRBD1 (6 bases). The CDR3 contains 14 residues. In germline, CDR1 is ENHRY, CDR2 SYGVKD. Trimming left V 4 bases short and J 2 bases short, with 11 bases between. CDR3 DNA sequence: TGTGCCATCAGTGGTTGGGACATCAACACTGAAGCTTTCTTT. It translates to CAISGWDINTEAFF.

This clonotype was seen ten or more times. The CDR3 is CASSQGDYSYNEQFF. CDR3 coding DNA: TGCGCCAGCAGCCAAGGAGACTACTCCTACAATGAGCAGTTCTTC. V gene TRBV4-3 combines with J gene TRBJ2-1, with D perhaps TRBD2 (5 bases). CDR1 is LGHNA, CDR2 YSLEER, per germline. V was shortened by 1 base and J by 0 bases, with 7 bases between the two germline ends. The CDR3 is made up of 15 amino acids.

This clonotype came up many times. The chain joins TRBV14 to TRBJ2-7, with a tentative D call TRBD1 (6 bases). Germline V CDR1 and CDR2: SGHDN, FVKESK. V gave up 4 bases and J gave up 0 bases, with 13 bases separating them. The CDR3 length is 15 residues. This chain's CDR3 is CASSLTGFSSYEQYF. In DNA, the CDR3 is TGTGCCAGCAGCCTAACAGGGTTCAGCTCCTACGAGCAGTACTTC.

This clonotype was counted ten times or more. The chain is built from TRBV12-3 or TRBV12-4 and TRBJ1-4, with no clear D. CDR3 size: 11 residues. Trimming took off 11 bases at V and 8 bases at J, with 12 bases between the two ends. The CDR3 region is CASSEREKLFF. The CDR3 DNA is TGTGCCTCCTCCGAGAGGGAAAAACTGTTTTTT.

There are a few counts of this clonotype. This rearrangement joins TRBV14 to TRBJ2-1; D unclear. Germline CDR1 reads SGHDN; CDR2 reads FVKESK. The CDR3 extends over 14 amino acids. The germline V and J ends were trimmed by 2 bases and 0 bases, with 5 bases remaining between them. CDR3 DNA sequence: TGTGCCAGCAGCCAATCCAACTCCTACAATGAGCAGTTCTTC. It codes for CASSQSNSYNEQFF.

V and J are TRBV11-1 and TRBJ2-2, with TRBD2 identical over 11 bases. The length of the CDR3 is 19 residues. Germline CDR1 and CDR2: SGHAT and FQDESV (reference sequence). V lost 5 bases to trimming and J lost 0 bases; unmatched junction nucleotides: 11. The CDR3 DNA follows: TGTGCCAGCAGCCCGCGGCTAGCGGGAGGACTAACGAACACCGGGGAGCTGTTTTTT. Its translation is CASSPRLAGGLTNTGELFF. Variable domain in full (rest from reference TRBV11-1 and TRBJ2-2): EAEVAQSPRYKITEKSQAVAFWCDPISGHATLYWYRQILGQGPELLVQFQDESVVDDSQLPKDRFSAERLKGVDSTLKIQPAELGDSAMYLCASSPRLAGGLTNTGELFFGEGSRLTVL.

There are a few counts of this clonotype. The chain joins TRBV20-1 to TRBJ1-6, with D uncertain. Between the trimmed V and J ends, which lost 7 bases and 0 bases, there was a span of 19 bases. In germline, CDR1 is DFQATT, CDR2 SNEGSKA (reference sequence). This CDR3 comprises 17 residues. CDR3 nucleotide sequence: TGCAGTGGTGCCCCTCAGTCGGCGAGCTCCTATAATTCACCCCTCCACTTT. Its translation is CSGAPQSASSYNSPLHF.

The V and J genes are TRBV5-1 and TRBJ2-5; no definite D call. Trimming removed 4 bases from V and 5 bases from J, with 9 bases in between. Germline CDR1 is SGHRS and CDR2 is YFSETQ. The CDR3 runs 12 residues. Here the CDR3 reads CASSPPAETQYF. DNA of the CDR3: TGCGCCAGCAGCCCCCCCGCGGAGACCCAGTACTTC.

This chain uses TRBV6-5 with TRBJ2-5; 16 bases align to TRBD2. With 2 bases clipped from V and 0 bases from J, the junction kept 3 bases outside the gene matches. Germline lookup yields CDR1 MNHEY and CDR2 SVGAGI. This CDR3 contains 18 residues. This CDR3 reads CASSYGTSGRGYQETQYF. The CDR3 nucleotides read TGTGCCAGCAGTTACGGGACTAGCGGGAGGGGGTACCAAGAGACCCAGTACTTC.

This clonotype has more than one count but fewer than ten. The chain couples TRBV25-1 to TRBJ1-5; 9 nucleotides match TRBD1. The trim removed 4 bases at V and 4 bases at J, leaving 8 bases unmatched. Germline CDR1 and CDR2: MGHDK and SYGVNS. This CDR3 contains 16 residues. In DNA, the CDR3 is TGTGCCAGCAGTGCTTGGGAGGGGACAGGGAATCAGCCCCAGCATTTT. Translating gives CASSAWEGTGNQPQHF.

This clonotype was counted at least ten times. The chain employs TRBV12-3 or TRBV12-4 and TRBJ2-4, with a tentative D call TRBD2 (5 bases). Trimming took off 5 bases at V and 16 bases at J, with 18 bases between the two ends. CDR3 size: 12 residues. The CDR3 DNA reads TGTGCCAGCAGTCCTCGGGGTAGCGTTAGCTACTTC. Translating gives CASSPRGSVSYF.

This clonotype was counted between two and nine times. This sequence joins TRBV28 and TRBJ2-7; 7 bases fit TRBD2. This CDR3 spans 15 amino acids. Germline CDR1 reads MDHEN; CDR2 reads SYDVKM. The ends lost 2 bases at V and 2 bases at J; junction bases unmatched: 6. The chain's CDR3 is CASSLSGAGAYEQYF. The CDR3 DNA is TGTGCCAGCAGTTTAAGCGGCGCGGGGGCCTACGAGCAGTACTTC.

This clonotype was seen at least ten times. This rearrangement joins TRBV28 to TRBJ2-1; 8 positions agree with TRBD1. Germline V gene data show CDR1 as MDHEN and CDR2 as SYDVKM. CDR3 length: 17 amino acids. The junction had 11 bases not matched to a gene; V was cut back by 6 bases and J by 1 base. The CDR3 DNA is TGTGCCAGCAGCTTAATCCTTGGACAGGGTTCCTACAATGAGCAGTTCTTC. Its protein product is CASSLILGQGSYNEQFF.

V and J are TRBV7-3 and TRBJ2-3; 10 bases match TRBD1. The germline CDR1 and CDR2 sequences are SGHTA and FQGTGA. V trimming: 6 bases; J trimming: 2 bases; junction bases outside the gene matches: 5. The CDR3 runs 15 residues. CDR3 residues: CASRGTGDNTDTQYF. Here the CDR3 DNA reads TGTGCCAGCAGGGGGACAGGGGACAACACAGATACGCAGTATTTT.

The genes are TRBV20-1 and TRBJ2-1, with 9 bases that match TRBD2. The CDR3 is made up of 16 amino acids. CDR1 DFQATT and CDR2 SNEGSKA come from the germline V gene (reference sequence). The V gene end was trimmed by 1 base and the J gene end by 2 bases; junction bases not matched to a gene: 6. As DNA, the CDR3 is TGCAGTGCTAGAGCCCTAGCGGGGAAAACCTACAATGAGCAGTTCTTC. It specifies CSARALAGKTYNEQFF.

In its sample, this clonotype was seen a few times. The genes are TRBV28 and TRBJ1-2, with a tentative D call TRBD1 (6 bases). CDR1 and CDR2 (germline): MDHEN, SYDVKM. V was shortened by 3 bases and J by 3 bases, with 23 bases between the two germline ends. This CDR3 has 18 residues. DNA of the CDR3: TGTGCCAGCAGTTTCCCCTCCACGACAGGTGGTGAGGACTATGGCTACACCTTC. This gives the protein CASSFPSTTGGEDYGYTF.